The TCR beta chain under discussion was sequenced for a study of lymphopenia after photon versus proton radiotherapy. Sequencing used immunoSEQ multiplex PCR; TCRdb keeps in-frame clones, though not all of them. This table holds 35,000 to 40,000 clones, about 84% found once. With 2 bases clipped from V and 7 bases from J, the junction kept 11 bases outside the gene matches. This CDR3 has 16 residues. Looked up from germline, CDR1 is SEHNR and CDR2 is FQNEAQ (reference sequence). This TCR was sampled from a man in his fifties with gastric cancer. The rearrangement links TRBV7-9 to TRBJ2-5; TRBD1 agrees at 9 bases. The sequenced sample was peripheral blood, obtained from a patient treated with photon-based radiotherapy. CDR3 loop: CASSLTGTGRYATQYF. Written as DNA, the CDR3 is TGTGCCAGCAGCTTAACGGGGACAGGGAGATATGCGACCCAGTACTTC.